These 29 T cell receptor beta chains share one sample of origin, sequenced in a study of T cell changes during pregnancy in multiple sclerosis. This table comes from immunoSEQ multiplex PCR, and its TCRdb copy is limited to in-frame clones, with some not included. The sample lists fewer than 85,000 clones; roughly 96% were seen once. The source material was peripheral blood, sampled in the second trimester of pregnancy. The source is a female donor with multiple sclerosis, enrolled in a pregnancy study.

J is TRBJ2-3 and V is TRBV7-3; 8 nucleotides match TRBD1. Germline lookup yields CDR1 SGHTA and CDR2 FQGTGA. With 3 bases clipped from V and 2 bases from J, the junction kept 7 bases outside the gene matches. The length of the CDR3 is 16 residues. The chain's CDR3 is CASSLGIRGPTDTQYF. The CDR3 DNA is TGTGCCAGCAGCTTGGGGATCAGGGGGCCCACAGATACGCAGTATTTT.

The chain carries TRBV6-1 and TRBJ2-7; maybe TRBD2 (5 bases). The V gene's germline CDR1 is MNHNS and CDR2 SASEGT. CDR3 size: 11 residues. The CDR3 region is CVKRPTYEQYF. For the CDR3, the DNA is TGTGTCAAGCGGCCCACCTACGAGCAGTACTTC.

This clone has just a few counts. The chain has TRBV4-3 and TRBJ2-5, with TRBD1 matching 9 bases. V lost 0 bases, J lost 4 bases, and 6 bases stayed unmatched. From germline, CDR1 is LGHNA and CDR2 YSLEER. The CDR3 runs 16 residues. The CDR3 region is CASSQEVPGQGETQYF. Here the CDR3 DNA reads TGCGCCAGCAGCCAAGAAGTCCCGGGACAGGGAGAGACCCAGTACTTC.

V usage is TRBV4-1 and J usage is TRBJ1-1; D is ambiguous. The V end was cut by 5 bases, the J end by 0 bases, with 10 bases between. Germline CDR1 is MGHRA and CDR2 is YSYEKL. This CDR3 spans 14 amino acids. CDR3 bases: TGCGCCAGCAGCTTCGGAGGCATGAACACTGAAGCTTTCTTT. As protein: CASSFGGMNTEAFF.

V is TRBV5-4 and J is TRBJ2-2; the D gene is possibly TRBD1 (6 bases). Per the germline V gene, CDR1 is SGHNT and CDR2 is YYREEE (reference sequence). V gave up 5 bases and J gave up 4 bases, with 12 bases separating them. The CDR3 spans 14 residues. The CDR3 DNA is TGTGCCAGCAGGAATACAGGGCTCACCGGGGAGCTGTTTTTT. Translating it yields CASRNTGLTGELFF.

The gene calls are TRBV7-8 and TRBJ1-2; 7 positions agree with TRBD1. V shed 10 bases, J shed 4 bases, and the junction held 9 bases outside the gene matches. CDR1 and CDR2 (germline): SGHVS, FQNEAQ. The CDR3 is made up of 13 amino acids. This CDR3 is CATANNRGYGYTF. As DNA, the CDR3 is TGTGCCACGGCTAATAACAGGGGCTATGGCTACACCTTC.

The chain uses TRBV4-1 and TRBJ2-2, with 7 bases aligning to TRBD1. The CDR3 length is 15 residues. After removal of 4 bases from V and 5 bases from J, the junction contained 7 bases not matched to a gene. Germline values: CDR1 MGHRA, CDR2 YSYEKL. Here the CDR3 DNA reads TGCGCCAGCAGCCGAGGACAGGCCCGAACCGGGGAGCTGTTTTTT. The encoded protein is CASSRGQARTGELFF.

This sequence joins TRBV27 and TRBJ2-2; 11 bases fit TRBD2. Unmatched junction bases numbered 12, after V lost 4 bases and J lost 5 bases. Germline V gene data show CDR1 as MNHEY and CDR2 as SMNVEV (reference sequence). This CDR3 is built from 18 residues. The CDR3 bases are TGTGCCAGCAGTTGTTTCAACCTAGCGGGAGGAGGGACCGGGGAGCTGTTTTTT. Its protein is CASSCFNLAGGGTGELFF.

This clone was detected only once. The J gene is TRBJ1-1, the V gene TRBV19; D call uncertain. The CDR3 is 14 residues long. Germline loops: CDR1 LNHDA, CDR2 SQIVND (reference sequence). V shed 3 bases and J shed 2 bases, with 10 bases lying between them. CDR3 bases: TGTGCCAGTAGTATTGGGCACAGCAACACTGAAGCTTTCTTT. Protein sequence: CASSIGHSNTEAFF.

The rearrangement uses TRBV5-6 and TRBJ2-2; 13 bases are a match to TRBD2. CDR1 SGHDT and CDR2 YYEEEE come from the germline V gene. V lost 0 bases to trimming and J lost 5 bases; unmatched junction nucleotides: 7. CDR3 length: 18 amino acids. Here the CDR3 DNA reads TGTGCCAGCAGCTTGGAACTAGCGGGAGGGCCGGGAACCGGGGAGCTGTTTTTT. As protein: CASSLELAGGPGTGELFF.

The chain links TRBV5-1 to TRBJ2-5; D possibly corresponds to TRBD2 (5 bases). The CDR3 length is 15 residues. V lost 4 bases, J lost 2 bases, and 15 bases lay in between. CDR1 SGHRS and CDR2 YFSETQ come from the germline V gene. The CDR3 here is CASSMNSEAQETQYF. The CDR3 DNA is TGCGCCAGCAGCATGAATAGCGAGGCACAAGAGACCCAGTACTTC.

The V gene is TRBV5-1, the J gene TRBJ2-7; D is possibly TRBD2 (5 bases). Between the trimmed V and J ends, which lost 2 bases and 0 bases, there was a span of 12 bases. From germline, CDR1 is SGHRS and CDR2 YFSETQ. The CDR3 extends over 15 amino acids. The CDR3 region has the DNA TGCGCCAGCAGCTTAACGGGGAAGAGCTCCTACGAGCAGTACTTC. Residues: CASSLTGKSSYEQYF.

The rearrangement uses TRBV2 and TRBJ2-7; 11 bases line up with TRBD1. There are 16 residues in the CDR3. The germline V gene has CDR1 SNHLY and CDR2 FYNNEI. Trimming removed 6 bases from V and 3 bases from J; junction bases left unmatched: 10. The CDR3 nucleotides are TGTGCCAGCAGAACCGGGACAGGGGGGTTTTTCTACGAGCAGTACTTC. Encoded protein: CASRTGTGGFFYEQYF.

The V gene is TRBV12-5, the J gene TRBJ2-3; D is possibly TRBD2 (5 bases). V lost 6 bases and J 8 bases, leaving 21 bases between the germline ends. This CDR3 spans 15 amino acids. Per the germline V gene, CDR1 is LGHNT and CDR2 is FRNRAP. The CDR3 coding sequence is TGTGCTAGTGGCTCAACGGCAGCTTCACGGGGTACGCAGTATTTT. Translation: CASGSTAASRGTQYF. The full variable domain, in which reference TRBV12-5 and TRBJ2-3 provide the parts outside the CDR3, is DARVTQTPRHKVTEMGQEVTMRCQPILGHNTVFWYRQTMMQGLELLAYFRNRAPLDDSGMPKDRFSAEMPDATLATLKIQPSEPRDSAVYFCASGSTAASRGTQYFGPGTRLTVL.

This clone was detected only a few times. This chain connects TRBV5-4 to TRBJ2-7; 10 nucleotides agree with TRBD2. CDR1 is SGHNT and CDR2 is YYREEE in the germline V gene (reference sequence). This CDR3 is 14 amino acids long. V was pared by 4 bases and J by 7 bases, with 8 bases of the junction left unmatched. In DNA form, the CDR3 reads TGTGCCAGCAGCCCGGGACTAGCGAGATGGGAGCAGTACTTC. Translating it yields CASSPGLARWEQYF.

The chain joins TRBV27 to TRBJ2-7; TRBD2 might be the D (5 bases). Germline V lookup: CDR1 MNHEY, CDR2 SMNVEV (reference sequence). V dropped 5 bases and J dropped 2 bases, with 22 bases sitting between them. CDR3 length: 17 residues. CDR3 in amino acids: CASSPFRRRATTYEQYF. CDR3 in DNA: TGTGCCAGCAGTCCATTTAGACGGCGGGCTACCACCTACGAGCAGTACTTC.

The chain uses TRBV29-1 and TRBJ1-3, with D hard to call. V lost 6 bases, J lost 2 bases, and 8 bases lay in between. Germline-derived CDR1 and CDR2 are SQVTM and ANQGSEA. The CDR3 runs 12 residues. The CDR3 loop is CSVVGAGNTIYF. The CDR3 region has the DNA TGCAGCGTCGTCGGGGCTGGAAACACCATATATTTT.

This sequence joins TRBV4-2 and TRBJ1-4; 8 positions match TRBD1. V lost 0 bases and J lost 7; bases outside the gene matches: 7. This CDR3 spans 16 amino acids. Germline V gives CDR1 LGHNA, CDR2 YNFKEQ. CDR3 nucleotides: TGTGCCAGCAGCCAAGATCCCCAGGGGGCAATTGAAAAACTGTTTTTT. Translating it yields CASSQDPQGAIEKLFF.

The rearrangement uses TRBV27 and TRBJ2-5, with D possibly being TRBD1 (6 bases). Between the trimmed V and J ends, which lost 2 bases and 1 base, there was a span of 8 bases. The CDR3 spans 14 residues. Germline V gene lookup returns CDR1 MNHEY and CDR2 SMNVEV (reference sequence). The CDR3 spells CASSLTGSQETQYF. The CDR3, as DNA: TGTGCCAGCAGTTTAACAGGGAGCCAAGAGACCCAGTACTTC.

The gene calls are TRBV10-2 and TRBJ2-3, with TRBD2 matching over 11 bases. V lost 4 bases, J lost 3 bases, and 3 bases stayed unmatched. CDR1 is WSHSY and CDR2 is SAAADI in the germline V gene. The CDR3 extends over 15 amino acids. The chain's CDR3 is CASSGASGRTDTQYF. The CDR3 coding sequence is TGCGCCAGCAGTGGGGCTAGCGGGAGGACAGATACGCAGTATTTT.

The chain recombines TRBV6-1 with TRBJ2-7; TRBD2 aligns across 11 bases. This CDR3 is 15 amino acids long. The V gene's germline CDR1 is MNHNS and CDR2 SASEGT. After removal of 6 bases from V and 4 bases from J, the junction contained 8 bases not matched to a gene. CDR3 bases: TGTGCCAGCAGCGAACTAGCGGGAGTTATGTACGAGCAGTACTTC. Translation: CASSELAGVMYEQYF.

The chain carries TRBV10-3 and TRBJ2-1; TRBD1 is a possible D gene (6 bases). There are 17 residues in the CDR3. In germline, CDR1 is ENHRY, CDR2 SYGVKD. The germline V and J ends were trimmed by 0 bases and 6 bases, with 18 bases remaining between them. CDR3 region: CAISESAQQGPRNEQFF. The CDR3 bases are TGTGCCATCAGTGAGTCAGCCCAGCAGGGGCCTCGCAATGAGCAGTTCTTC.

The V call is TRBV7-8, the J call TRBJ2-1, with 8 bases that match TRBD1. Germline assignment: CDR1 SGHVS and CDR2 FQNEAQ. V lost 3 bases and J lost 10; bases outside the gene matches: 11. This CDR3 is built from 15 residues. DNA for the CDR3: TGTGCCAGCAGCTTGACGACAGGGGCCCCAAGCGAGCAGTTCTTC. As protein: CASSLTTGAPSEQFF.

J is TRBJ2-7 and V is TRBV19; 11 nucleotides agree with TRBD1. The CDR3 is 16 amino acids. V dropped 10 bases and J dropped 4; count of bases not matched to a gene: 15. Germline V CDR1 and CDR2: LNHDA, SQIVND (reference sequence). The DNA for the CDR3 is TGTGCCACCCGGGACAGGGGGGCTAGCGGGAAATACGAGCAGTACTTC. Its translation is CATRDRGASGKYEQYF.

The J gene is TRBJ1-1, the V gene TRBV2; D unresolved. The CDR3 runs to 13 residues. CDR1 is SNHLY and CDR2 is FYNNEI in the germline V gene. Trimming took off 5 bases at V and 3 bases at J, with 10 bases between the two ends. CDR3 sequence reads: CASSNMRDTEAFF. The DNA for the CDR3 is TGTGCCAGCAGTAATATGAGGGACACTGAAGCTTTCTTT.

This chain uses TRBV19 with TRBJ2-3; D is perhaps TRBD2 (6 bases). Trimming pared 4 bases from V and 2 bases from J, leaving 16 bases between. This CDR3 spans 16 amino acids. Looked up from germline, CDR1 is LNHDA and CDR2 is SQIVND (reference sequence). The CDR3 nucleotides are TGTGCCAGTAGTACTTTGCGGGGTACCGCCACAGATACGCAGTATTTT. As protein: CASSTLRGTATDTQYF.

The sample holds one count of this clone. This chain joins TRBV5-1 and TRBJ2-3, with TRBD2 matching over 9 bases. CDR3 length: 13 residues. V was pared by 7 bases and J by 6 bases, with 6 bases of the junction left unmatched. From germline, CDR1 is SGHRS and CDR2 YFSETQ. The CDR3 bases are TGCGCCAGCGCGCGGGAGGGCCGGGATACGCAGTATTTT. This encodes CASAREGRDTQYF.

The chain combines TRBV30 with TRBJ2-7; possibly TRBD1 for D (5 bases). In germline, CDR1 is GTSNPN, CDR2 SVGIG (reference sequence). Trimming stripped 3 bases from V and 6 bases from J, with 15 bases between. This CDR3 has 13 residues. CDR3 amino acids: CAWSRAGPGEQYF. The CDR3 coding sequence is TGTGCCTGGAGCCGGGCAGGGCCCGGCGAGCAGTACTTC.

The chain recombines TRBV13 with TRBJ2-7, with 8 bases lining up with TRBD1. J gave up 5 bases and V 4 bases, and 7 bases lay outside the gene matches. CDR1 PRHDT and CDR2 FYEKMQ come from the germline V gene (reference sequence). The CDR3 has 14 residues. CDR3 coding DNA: TGTGCCAGCAGCTCAGGACAGGGACGGGACGAGCAGTACTTC. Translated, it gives CASSSGQGRDEQYF.